The 22 T cell receptor beta chains listed next were all sequenced from one sample in a study of metastatic and nonmetastatic thyroid tumors. There were no patients who had received any treatment before thyroid surgery. TCRdb redid the clone calls on the PCR reads using MiXCR. This sample has some 69,000 clones, with 13% to 15% found just once. Sequences were obtained from blood. The receptors originated from a male donor with papillary thyroid cancer or a benign thyroid nodule (not recorded which). Some clones in this sample may be carry-over from other donors' samples.

The chain is built from TRBV5-6 and TRBJ2-4, with 7 bases matching TRBD1. Germline loops: CDR1 SGHDT, CDR2 YYEEEE. This CDR3 has 14 amino acids. V shed 3 bases, J shed 7 bases, and the junction held 7 bases outside the gene matches. CDR3 sequence (DNA): TGTGCCAGCAGCTCGGGCAGGGGGAGTAACATTCAGTACTTC. Translated, it gives CASSSGRGSNIQYF.

This clone was observed many times. This chain connects TRBV7-2 to TRBJ2-3; 7 nucleotides line up with TRBD2. The CDR3 has 16 residues. Looked up from germline, CDR1 is SGHTA and CDR2 is FQGNSA. With 1 base clipped from V and 3 bases from J, the junction kept 7 bases outside the gene matches. Here the CDR3 DNA reads TGTGCCAGCAGCTTAGGGGTGGGGACTATTACAGATACGCAGTATTTT. Protein sequence: CASSLGVGTITDTQYF.

The rearrangement uses TRBV6-1 and TRBJ1-2, with D perhaps TRBD1 (5 bases). With 10 bases removed from V and 4 bases from J, the gap between germline ends came to 19 bases. Germline loops: CDR1 MNHNS, CDR2 SASEGT. The CDR3 extends over 14 amino acids. CDR3 protein: CANILRAGPYGYTF. DNA for the CDR3: TGTGCCAACATCCTCAGGGCAGGTCCCTATGGCTACACCTTC.

This clone was picked up many times. The chain uses TRBV7-3 and TRBJ2-7; 9 bases fit TRBD2. V shed 3 bases and J 0 bases; nucleotides not matched to a gene: 9. CDR3 length: 17 amino acids. CDR1 is SGHTA, CDR2 FQGTGA, per germline. The CDR3 loop is CASSFSGRLLSSYEQYV. CDR3 in DNA: TGTGCCAGCAGCTTCAGCGGGAGGCTTCTAAGCTCCTACGAGCAGTACGTC.

In its sample, this clone was seen many times. The chain has TRBV10-3 and TRBJ2-7; TRBD2 matches at 8 bases. V lost 11 bases and J lost 0; bases outside the gene matches: 0. The CDR3 loop spans 11 amino acids. Per germline, CDR1 ENHRY and CDR2 SYGVKD. The CDR3 is CAAGGSYEQYF. The CDR3, as DNA: TGTGCCGCGGGGGGCTCCTACGAGCAGTACTTC.

This clone was seen ten or more times. A much larger clonotype is one base distant, so this may be a read error. Different DNA sequences within this sample yield the same CDR3. This chain joins TRBV3-1 and TRBJ1-6; D is perhaps TRBD1 (5 bases). CDR1 is LGHDT and CDR2 is YNNKEL in the germline V gene (reference sequence). There are 12 residues in the CDR3. V was cut by 4 bases and J by 14 bases, with 12 bases left in between. CDR3 bases: TGTGCCAGCAGCCCCGGGGTGGGGGCCCTCCACTTT. This translates into CASSPGVGALHF.

This clone was detected many times. The CDR3 loop reads CSAREGATRAGELFF. The CDR3 DNA sequence: TGCAGTGCTAGGGAGGGGGCCACTCGGGCGGGGGAGCTGTTTTTT. V gene TRBV20-1 combines with J gene TRBJ2-2; D possibly corresponds to TRBD1 (7 bases). The CDR3 extends over 15 amino acids. Trimming left V 3 bases short and J 8 bases short, with 19 bases between. The germline V gene has CDR1 DFQATT and CDR2 SNEGSKA (reference sequence).

This clone occurred many times. The chain couples TRBV7-3 to TRBJ2-2; D is ambiguous. The CDR3 runs 13 residues. The V and J ends lost 5 bases and 2 bases respectively, with 6 bases between them. The germline CDR1 and CDR2 sequences are SGHTA and FQGTGA. CDR3 sequence: CASSRSNTGELFF. The CDR3 coding sequence is TGTGCCAGCAGCCGATCCAACACCGGGGAGCTGTTTTTT.

For this clone: At one boundary the junction diverges from the germline segment, which might be a read error. The V gene is TRBV28, the J gene TRBJ2-7; 8 positions match TRBD1. Per the germline V gene, CDR1 is MDHEN and CDR2 is SYDVKM. CDR3 length: 14 residues. This chain's CDR3 is CASISRDRGDEQHF. DNA of the CDR3: TGTGCCAGCATTTCCCGAGACAGGGGTGACGAGCAGCACTTC.

This clone was picked up many times. The V gene is TRBV4-3, the J gene TRBJ1-2; D possibly corresponds to TRBD1 (5 bases). Trimming removed 4 bases from V and 5 bases from J, with 17 bases in between. This CDR3 contains 15 residues. The V gene's germline CDR1 is LGHNA and CDR2 YSLEER. As DNA, the CDR3 is TGCGCCAGCAGCCCTACGGGACGCCCCCCTTATGGCTACACCTTC. Protein sequence: CASSPTGRPPYGYTF.

This clone was picked up many times. This chain connects TRBV20-1 to TRBJ1-3; D unresolved. Between the trimmed V and J ends, which lost 5 bases and 0 bases, there was a span of 11 bases. CDR1 and CDR2 (germline): DFQATT, SNEGSKA (reference sequence). The length of the CDR3 is 14 residues. The CDR3 region has the DNA TGCAGTGCTCCGTGGACGGGCTCTGGAAACACCATATATTTT. It specifies CSAPWTGSGNTIYF.

This clone was observed a handful of times. One base away lies a much larger clone, so this may be a sequencing read error. V and J are TRBV7-2 and TRBJ2-5; 7 positions agree with TRBD2. Germline V gene sequence: CDR1 SGHTA, CDR2 FQGNSA. The CDR3 has 14 residues. With 7 bases clipped from V and 1 base from J, the junction kept 6 bases outside the gene matches. The CDR3 here is CASIPGGTQETQYF. CDR3 nucleotides: TGTGCCAGCATCCCCGGGGGGACCCAAGAGACCCAGTACTTC.

This clone was counted only a few times. This chain connects TRBV28 to TRBJ2-2; D is perhaps TRBD2 (5 bases). The V gene lost 4 bases and the J gene lost 8 bases, with 23 bases spanning the gap. The CDR3 consists of 17 residues. In germline, CDR1 is MDHEN, CDR2 SYDVKM. The CDR3 here is CASSSPGCARTSGELFF. The CDR3 DNA sequence: TGTGCCAGCAGTTCCCCGGGGTGCGCTAGAACGTCTGGGGAGCTGTTTTTT.

This clone has just a few counts. Relative to the germline gene, one junction end is altered; a read error may explain this. V usage is TRBV6-4 and J usage is TRBJ2-1, with D perhaps matching TRBD2 (6 bases). The germline CDR1 and CDR2 sequences are MRHNA and SNTAGT. The CDR3 is 15 residues long. CDR3 nucleotides: TGTTCCAGTACCCTTAGCGGTAGCTCCTACAATGAGCAGTTCTTC. Amino acid sequence: CSSTLSGSSYNEQFF.

This clone showed up many times. The chain couples TRBV4-1 to TRBJ1-4; D is unclear. The germline V and J ends were trimmed by 2 bases and 5 bases, with 12 bases remaining between them. CDR3 length: 15 amino acids. In germline, CDR1 is MGHRA, CDR2 YSYEKL. CDR3 nucleotide sequence: TGCGCCAGCAGCCAACGGGAAGCGGTAAATGAAAAACTGTTTTTT. Protein product: CASSQREAVNEKLFF.

This clone was observed many times. V and J are TRBV9 and TRBJ1-5, with 7 bases that match TRBD1. J was trimmed by 2 bases and V by 4 bases; bases with no gene match: 6. This CDR3 is 15 amino acids long. Germline CDR1 SGDLS, CDR2 YYNGEE. The CDR3 loop reads CASSPGGGGNQPQHF. In DNA form, the CDR3 reads TGTGCCAGCAGCCCAGGGGGAGGAGGCAATCAGCCCCAGCATTTT.

This clone is medium-sized (0.01 to 0.1%) by share. V usage is TRBV20-1 and J usage is TRBJ2-6; no reliable D call. The CDR3 contains 16 residues. Trimming took 3 bases from V and 1 from J, leaving 13 bases between them. CDR1 is DFQATT, CDR2 SNEGSKA, per germline (reference sequence). CDR3 sequence (DNA): TGCAGTGCTAGGGCCGAGAGTTTATCTGGGGCCAACGTCCTGACTTTC. Its translation is CSARAESLSGANVLTF.

This clone was seen many times. V gene TRBV27 combines with J gene TRBJ1-2, with 7 positions matching TRBD1. Germline trimming cut 4 bases from V and 8 bases from J; bases unmatched to any gene: 10. Looked up from germline, CDR1 is MNHEY and CDR2 is SMNVEV (reference sequence). This CDR3 has 14 amino acids. CDR3 loop: CASSSYQPGQGYTF. DNA of the CDR3: TGTGCCAGCAGTTCTTACCAACCGGGACAGGGCTACACCTTC.

Ten or more counts support this clone. CDR3 DNA: TGCAGTGCTGGAACCAGGGAATCCCTTAGCACAGATACGCAGTATTTT. Protein sequence: CSAGTRESLSTDTQYF. The J gene is TRBJ2-3, the V gene TRBV20-1; TRBD1 is a possible D gene (5 bases). The CDR3 has 16 residues. The V end was cut by 5 bases, the J end by 0 bases, with 18 bases between. CDR1 and CDR2 (germline): DFQATT, SNEGSKA (reference sequence).

In its sample, this clone was seen many times. This chain joins TRBV19 and TRBJ2-7; the match to TRBD1 covers 7 bases. This CDR3 region has 17 residues. With 2 bases clipped from V and 3 bases from J, the junction kept 13 bases outside the gene matches. Germline CDR1 reads LNHDA; CDR2 reads SQIVND (reference sequence). The DNA for the CDR3 is TGTGCCAGTAGTATACCGCCGGGACAGCTTGGGGTCTACGAGCAGTACTTC. As protein: CASSIPPGQLGVYEQYF.

This clone was recorded at least ten times. The chain combines TRBV7-3 with TRBJ1-6, with TRBD1 as a possible D gene (6 bases). Trimming cost V 5 bases and J 8 bases, with 22 bases left between them. The CDR3 length is 17 residues. Germline values: CDR1 SGHTA, CDR2 FQGTGA. The DNA of the CDR3 is TGTGCCAGCAGCCGAGGGATACGGGGGGCGCGAGATTCACCCCTCCACTTT. Translation: CASSRGIRGARDSPLHF.

This clone appeared many times. This rearrangement joins TRBV7-8 to TRBJ1-2; D not resolved. Deletions cut 4 bases from V and 6 bases from J, with 15 bases between. Looked up from germline, CDR1 is SGHVS and CDR2 is FQNEAQ. The CDR3 spans 14 residues. The CDR3 DNA reads as TGTGCCAGCAGCTCCCCGGGAAAGAAAGATGGCTACACCTTC. Translation: CASSSPGKKDGYTF.